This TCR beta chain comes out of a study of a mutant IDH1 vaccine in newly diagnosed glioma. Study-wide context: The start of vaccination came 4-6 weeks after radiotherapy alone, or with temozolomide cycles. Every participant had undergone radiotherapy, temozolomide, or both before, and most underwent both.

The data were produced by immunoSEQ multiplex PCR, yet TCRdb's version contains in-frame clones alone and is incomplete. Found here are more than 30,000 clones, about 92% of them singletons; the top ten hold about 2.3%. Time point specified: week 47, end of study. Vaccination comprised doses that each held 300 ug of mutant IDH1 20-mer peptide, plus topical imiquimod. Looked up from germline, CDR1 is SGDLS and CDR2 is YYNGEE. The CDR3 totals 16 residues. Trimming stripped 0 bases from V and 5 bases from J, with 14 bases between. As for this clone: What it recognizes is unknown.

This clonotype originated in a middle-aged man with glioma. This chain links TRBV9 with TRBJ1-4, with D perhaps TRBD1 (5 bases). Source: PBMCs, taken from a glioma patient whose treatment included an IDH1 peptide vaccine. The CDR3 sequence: CASSVGSGRENEKLFF. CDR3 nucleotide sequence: TGTGCCAGCAGCGTAGGTTCAGGCAGGGAAAATGAAAAACTGTTTTTT.